This TCR beta chain is from a study of T-cell memory formation after mild COVID-19. The table lists this clonotype with a few counts. The trim removed 1 base at V and 0 bases at J, leaving 5 bases unmatched. The CDR3 has 16 residues. Germline CDR1 SGHTA, CDR2 FQGNSA. TCRdb reanalysed the 5' RACE reads using MiXCR and keeps one entry per CDR3 protein. Altogether hundreds of thousands of distinct CDR3 sequences are present, roughly 13% being singletons, with the ten largest covering 20% to 25%. This sequence was found in a man between 18 and 29 years old who had mild COVID-19 (a few samples of this study predate the infection). Cell type and time point are not known. The specimen sequenced was PBMCs or a T cell subset sorted from them (not recorded which). The J gene is TRBJ2-7, the V gene TRBV7-2; the match to TRBD1 covers 8 bases. CDR3 nucleotide sequence: TGTGCCAGCAGCTTAGACGCCGGGACAGGCTCCTACGAGCAGTACTTC. Translated, it gives CASSLDAGTGSYEQYF.